This T cell receptor (beta chain) was recovered during a study of T cells in Graves' hyperthyroidism and ophthalmopathy. It was RNA transcripts that yielded the amplified TCR beta CDR3 regions. During a first-round RT-PCR of the TCR CDR3, the HTBI primer set was used. TCRdb fed the multiplex PCR reads into MiXCR, producing one record per CDR3 protein. The table includes about 540,000 distinct CDR3 sequences, more than 45% detected once. Graves' hyperthyroidism was deemed stable absent ophthalmopathy progression within 18 months. Trimming shortened V by 3 bases and J by 0 bases, and 9 bases separated the two germline ends. The CDR3 is 14 amino acids. CDR1 is DFQATT, CDR2 SNEGSKA, per germline (reference sequence).

The source of this sequence is a young woman with Graves' hyperthyroidism. What was sequenced was peripheral blood or thyroid tissue (not recorded which). The J gene is TRBJ2-1, the V gene TRBV20-1; D remains ambiguous. The CDR3 DNA reads TGCAGTGCTAGGAGCCGGAGCTCCTACAATGAGCAGTTCTTC. Translation gives CSARSRSSYNEQFF.